This note documents a single TCR beta chain sequence. Per the authors' pipeline: Amplification from reference gene primers served as the basis for estimated nucleated cell counts. The assay was immunoSEQ multiplex PCR, and TCRdb's table has in-frame clones only and misses some. That table is the source of V, J and clone size, and D and trimming were worked out from the DNA. Among approximately 260,000 clones listed, approximately 86% were seen once. The sample belongs to a study of blood T cell repertoires in COVID-19. Overall study: Nucleic acid was either cDNA or gDNA, and it came from T cells, B-cell-depleted T cells, or PBMCs.

Trimming cost V 3 bases and J 7 bases; bases outside gene matches: 8. The CDR3 is 15 residues long. Per germline, CDR1 MNHNS and CDR2 SASEGT. The genes are TRBV6-1 and TRBJ1-5, with 8 positions matching TRBD1. The specimen sequenced was peripheral blood. This clonotype was obtained from a woman older than 75 with active or convalescent COVID-19. CDR3 bases: TGTGCCAGCAGTGACCCAGGGACAGGCGTGCAGCCCCAGCATTTT. Translated, it gives CASSDPGTGVQPQHF.